This T cell receptor (beta chain) emerged from a study of early T cells in non-severe SARS-CoV-2 infection. Unique molecular identifiers were added to individual cDNA molecules. TCRdb recomputed calls from the 5' RACE reads with MiXCR, one row per CDR3 protein. The table has some 30,000 distinct CDR3 sequences, around 5% seen once. This clonotype occurred many times. Between the trimmed V and J ends, which lost 2 bases and 4 bases, there was a span of 8 bases. Germline lookup yields CDR1 SNHLY and CDR2 FYNNEI. The CDR3 totals 13 residues. This rearrangement joins TRBV2 to TRBJ1-2; possibly TRBD1 for D (6 bases). The clonotype was recovered from an adult who was a healthcare worker with PCR-confirmed SARS-CoV-2 infection or an uninfected control (not recorded which). Sequencing used whole blood. CDR3 bases: TGTGCCAGCAGTGAATGGACAGCCTATGGCTACACCTTC. Translating gives CASSEWTAYGYTF.